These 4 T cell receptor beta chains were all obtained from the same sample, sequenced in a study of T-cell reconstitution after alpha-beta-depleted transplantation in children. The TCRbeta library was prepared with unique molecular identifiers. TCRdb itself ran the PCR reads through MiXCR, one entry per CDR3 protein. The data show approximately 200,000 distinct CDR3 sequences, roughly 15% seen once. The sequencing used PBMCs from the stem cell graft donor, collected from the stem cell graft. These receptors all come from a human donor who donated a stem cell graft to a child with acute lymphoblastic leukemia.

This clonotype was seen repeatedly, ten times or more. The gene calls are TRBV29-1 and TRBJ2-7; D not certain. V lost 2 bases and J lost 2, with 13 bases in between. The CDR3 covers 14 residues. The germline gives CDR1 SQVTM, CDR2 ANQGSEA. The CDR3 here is CSVESELDPYEQYF. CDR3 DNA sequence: TGCAGCGTTGAATCTGAGTTAGACCCCTACGAGCAGTACTTC.

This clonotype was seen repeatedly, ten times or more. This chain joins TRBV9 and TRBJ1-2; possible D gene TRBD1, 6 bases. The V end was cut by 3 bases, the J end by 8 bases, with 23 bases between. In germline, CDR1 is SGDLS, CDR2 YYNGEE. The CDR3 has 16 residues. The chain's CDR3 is CASSAITGSTRGGYTF. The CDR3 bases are TGTGCCAGCAGCGCAATAACCGGGTCCACCAGGGGAGGCTACACCTTC. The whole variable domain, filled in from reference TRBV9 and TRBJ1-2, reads DSGVTQTPKHLITATGQRVTLRCSPRSGDLSVYWYQQSLDQGLQFLIQYYNGEERAKGNILERFSAQQFPDLHSELNLSSLELGDSALYFCASSAITGSTRGGYTFGSGTRLTVV.

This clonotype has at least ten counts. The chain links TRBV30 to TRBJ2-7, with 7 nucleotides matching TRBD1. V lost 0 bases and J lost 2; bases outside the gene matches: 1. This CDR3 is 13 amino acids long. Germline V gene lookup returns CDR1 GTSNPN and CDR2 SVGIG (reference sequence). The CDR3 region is CAWSVGQTYEQYF. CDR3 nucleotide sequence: TGTGCCTGGAGTGTGGGACAGACCTACGAGCAGTACTTC.

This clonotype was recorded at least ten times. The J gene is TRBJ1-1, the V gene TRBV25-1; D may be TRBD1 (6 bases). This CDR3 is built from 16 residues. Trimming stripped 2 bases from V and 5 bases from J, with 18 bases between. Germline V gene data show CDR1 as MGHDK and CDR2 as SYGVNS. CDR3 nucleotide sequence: TGTGCCAGCAGTGAACGGGCAGGGGCCACGATAACTGAAGCTTTCTTT. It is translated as CASSERAGATITEAFF.